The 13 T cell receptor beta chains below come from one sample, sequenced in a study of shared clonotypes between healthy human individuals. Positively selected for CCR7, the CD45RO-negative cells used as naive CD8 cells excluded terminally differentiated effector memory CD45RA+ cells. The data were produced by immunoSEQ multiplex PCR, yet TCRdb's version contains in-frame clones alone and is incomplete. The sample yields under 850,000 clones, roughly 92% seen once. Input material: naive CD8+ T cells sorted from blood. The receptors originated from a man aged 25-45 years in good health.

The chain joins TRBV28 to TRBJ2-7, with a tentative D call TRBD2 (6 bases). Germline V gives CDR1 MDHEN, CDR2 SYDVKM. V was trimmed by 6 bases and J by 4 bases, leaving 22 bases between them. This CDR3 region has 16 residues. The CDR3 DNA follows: TGTGCCAGCAGACCAGCGCCGGGAAACGGACTATACGAGCAGTACTTC. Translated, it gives CASRPAPGNGLYEQYF.

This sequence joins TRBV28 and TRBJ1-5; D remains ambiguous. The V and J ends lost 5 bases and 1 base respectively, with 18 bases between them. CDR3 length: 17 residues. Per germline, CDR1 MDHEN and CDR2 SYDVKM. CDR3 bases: TGTGCCAGCAGTCCTTGGGCCCTACGCCGAAGCAATCAGCCCCAGCATTTT. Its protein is CASSPWALRRSNQPQHF.

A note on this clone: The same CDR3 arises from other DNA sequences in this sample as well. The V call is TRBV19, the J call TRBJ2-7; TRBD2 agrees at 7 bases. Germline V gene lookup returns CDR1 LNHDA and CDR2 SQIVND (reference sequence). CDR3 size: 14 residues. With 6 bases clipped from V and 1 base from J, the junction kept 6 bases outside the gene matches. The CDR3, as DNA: TGTGCCAGTAGCATTGGGGGGGGATCCTACGAGCAGTACTTC. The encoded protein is CASSIGGGSYEQYF.

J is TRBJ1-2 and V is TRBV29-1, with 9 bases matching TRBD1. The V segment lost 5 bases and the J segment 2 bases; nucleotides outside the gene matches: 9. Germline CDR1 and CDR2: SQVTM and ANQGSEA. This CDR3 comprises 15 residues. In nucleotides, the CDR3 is TGCAGCGTTTGGGACAGGGTGGTAGGGAACTATGGCTACACCTTC. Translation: CSVWDRVVGNYGYTF.

Here the CDR3 DNA reads TGCGCCAGCAGCCAAGATGGCCCGGGGCTCGGAGAGACCCAGTACTTC. The encoded protein is CASSQDGPGLGETQYF. The chain employs TRBV4-3 and TRBJ2-5; D is perhaps TRBD1 or TRBD2 (5 bases each). CDR3 size: 16 residues. Germline-derived CDR1 and CDR2 are LGHNA and YSLEER. Trimming removed 0 bases from V and 4 bases from J, with 15 bases in between.

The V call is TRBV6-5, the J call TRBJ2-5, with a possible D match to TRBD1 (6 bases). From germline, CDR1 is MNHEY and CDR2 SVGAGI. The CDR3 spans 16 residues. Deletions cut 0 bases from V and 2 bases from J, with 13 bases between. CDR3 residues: CASSYSRGFRQETQYF. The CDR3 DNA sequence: TGTGCCAGCAGTTACTCGAGGGGGTTCCGTCAAGAGACCCAGTACTTC.

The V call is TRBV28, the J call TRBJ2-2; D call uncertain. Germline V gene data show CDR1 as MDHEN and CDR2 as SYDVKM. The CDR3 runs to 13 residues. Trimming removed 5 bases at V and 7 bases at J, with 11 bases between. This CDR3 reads CASSTRPSGELFF. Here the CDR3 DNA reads TGTGCCAGCAGTACCCGACCGAGCGGGGAGCTGTTTTTT.

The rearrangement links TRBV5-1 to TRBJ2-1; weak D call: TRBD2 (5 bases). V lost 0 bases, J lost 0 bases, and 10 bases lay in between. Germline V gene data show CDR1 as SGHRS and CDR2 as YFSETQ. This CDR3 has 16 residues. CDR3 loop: CASSLGKGSSYNEQFF. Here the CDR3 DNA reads TGCGCCAGCAGCTTGGGAAAAGGGAGCTCCTACAATGAGCAGTTCTTC.

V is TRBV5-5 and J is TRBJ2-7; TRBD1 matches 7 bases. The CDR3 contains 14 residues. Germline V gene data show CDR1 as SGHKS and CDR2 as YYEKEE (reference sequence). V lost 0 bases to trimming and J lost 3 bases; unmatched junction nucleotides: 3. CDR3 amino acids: CASSLADRDYEQYF. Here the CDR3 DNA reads TGTGCCAGCAGCTTGGCCGACAGGGACTACGAGCAGTACTTC.

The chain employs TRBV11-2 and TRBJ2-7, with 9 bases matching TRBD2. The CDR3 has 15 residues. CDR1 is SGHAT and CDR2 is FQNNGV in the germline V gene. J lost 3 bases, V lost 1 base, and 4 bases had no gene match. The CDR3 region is CASSLVAGGHYEQYF. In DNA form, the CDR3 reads TGTGCCAGCAGCTTAGTCGCGGGAGGGCACTACGAGCAGTACTTC. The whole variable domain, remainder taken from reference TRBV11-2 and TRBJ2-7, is EAGVAQSPRYKIIEKRQSVAFWCNPISGHATLYWYQQILGQGPKLLIQFQNNGVVDDSQLPKDRFSAERLKGVDSTLKIQPAKLEDSAVYLCASSLVAGGHYEQYFGPGTRLTVT.

DNA for the CDR3: TGTGCCAGCAGCTTACAGGGGACCACCTTC. Its protein product is CASSLQGTTF. V is TRBV7-9 and J is TRBJ1-2; weak D call: TRBD1 (6 bases). Germline values: CDR1 SEHNR, CDR2 FQNEAQ (reference sequence). The CDR3 has 10 residues. The ends were cut back, 2 bases at V and 13 bases at J, with 8 bases in the middle.

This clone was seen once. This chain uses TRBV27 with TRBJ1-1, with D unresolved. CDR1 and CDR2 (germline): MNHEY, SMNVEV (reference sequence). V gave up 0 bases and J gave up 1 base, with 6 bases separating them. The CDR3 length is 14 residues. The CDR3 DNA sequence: TGTGCCAGCAGTTTATCCGCAGGGAACACTGAAGCTTTCTTT. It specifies CASSLSAGNTEAFF.

Written as DNA, the CDR3 is TGTGCCAGCAGCCCGGGCCAGGGGGACAGTTTGACGCAGTATTTT. Protein sequence: CASSPGQGDSLTQYF. V and J are TRBV2 and TRBJ2-3; the match to TRBD1 covers 7 bases. Trimming took 6 bases from V and 9 from J; bases not matched to a gene: 15. The CDR3 is made up of 15 amino acids. Germline V gene lookup returns CDR1 SNHLY and CDR2 FYNNEI.